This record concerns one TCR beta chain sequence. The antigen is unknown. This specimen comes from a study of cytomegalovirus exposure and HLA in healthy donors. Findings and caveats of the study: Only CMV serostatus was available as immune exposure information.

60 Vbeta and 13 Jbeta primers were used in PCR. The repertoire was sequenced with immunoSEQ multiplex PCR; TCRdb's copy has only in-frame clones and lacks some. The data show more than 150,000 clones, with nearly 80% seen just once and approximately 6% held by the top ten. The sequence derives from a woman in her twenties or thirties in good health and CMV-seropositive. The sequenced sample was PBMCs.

CDR3 coding DNA: TGCGCCAGCAGCTTGATGTTACAGGGCTCTGGAAACACCATATATTTT. Translation: CASSLMLQGSGNTIYF. The chain uses TRBV5-1 and TRBJ1-3; tentatively, D is TRBD1 (6 bases). The V gene's germline CDR1 is SGHRS and CDR2 YFSETQ. V shed 1 base and J shed 0 bases, with 11 bases lying between them. CDR3 length equals 16 residues.